Listed here are 29 T cell receptor beta chains from one sample, sequenced in a study of CD8 T cells in Susac syndrome. Random hexamers served to reverse transcribe roughly 0.5 to 1 ug RNA. Using its own MiXCR run on the immunoSEQ multiplex PCR reads, TCRdb lists one record per CDR3 protein. The sample has approximately 130,000 distinct CDR3 sequences, about 90% seen once; the top ten hold about 0.25%. Specimen: CD8+ T cells from PBMCs. These receptor sequences come from a human donor with multiple sclerosis.

This chain uses TRBV6-5 with TRBJ2-2; TRBD2 might be the D (6 bases). V was pared by 8 bases and J by 0 bases, with 10 bases between. Per germline, CDR1 MNHEY and CDR2 SVGAGI. This CDR3 has 14 amino acids. The CDR3 bases are TGTGCCAGCCTGGGACTCACGAACACCGGGGAGCTGTTTTTT. Protein sequence: CASLGLTNTGELFF.

The chain is built from TRBV3-1 and TRBJ2-2; the match to TRBD1 covers 12 bases. There are 15 residues in the CDR3. Germline CDR1 reads LGHDT; CDR2 reads YNNKEL (reference sequence). V was clipped by 6 bases and J by 5 bases; unmatched bases: 4. The CDR3: CASRGQGARTGELFF. CDR3 in DNA: TGTGCCAGCAGGGGACAGGGGGCTAGGACCGGGGAGCTGTTTTTT.

V and J are TRBV20-1 and TRBJ2-5, with TRBD2 matching over 9 bases. This CDR3 has 14 amino acids. Germline CDR1 is DFQATT and CDR2 is SNEGSKA (reference sequence). J gave up 2 bases and V 6 bases, and 7 bases lay outside the gene matches. The CDR3 is CSAATSGFQETQYF. CDR3 coding DNA: TGCAGTGCCGCGACTAGCGGATTTCAAGAGACCCAGTACTTC.

This chain joins TRBV25-1 and TRBJ2-1; D possibly corresponds to TRBD1 (5 bases). CDR3 length equals 13 residues. CDR1 MGHDK and CDR2 SYGVNS come from the germline V gene. The V gene lost 3 bases and the J gene lost 8 bases, with 11 bases spanning the gap. Written as DNA, the CDR3 is TGTGCCAGCAGTGAGGCAGGGATCGATGAGCAGTTCTTC. It encodes CASSEAGIDEQFF.

CDR3 in DNA: TGTGCCAGCAGCTCGACGACAGGGCCGTTCACCATATATTTT. As protein: CASSSTTGPFTIYF. The rearrangement joins TRBV27 to TRBJ1-3, with TRBD1 matching over 7 bases. V was pared by 6 bases and J by 9 bases, with 11 bases of the junction left unmatched. Germline values: CDR1 MNHEY, CDR2 SMNVEV (reference sequence). The CDR3 has 14 residues.

This chain uses TRBV11-2 with TRBJ2-6, with D possibly matching TRBD1 (6 bases). This CDR3 has 16 residues. The germline gives CDR1 SGHAT, CDR2 FQNNGV. With 2 bases removed from V and 2 bases from J, the gap between germline ends came to 10 bases. The CDR3 protein is CASSLPTGTGANVLTF. In DNA form, the CDR3 reads TGTGCCAGCAGCTTACCAACAGGGACTGGGGCCAACGTCCTGACTTTC.

The chain employs TRBV5-6 and TRBJ2-7, with 8 bases fitting TRBD1. In germline, CDR1 is SGHDT, CDR2 YYEEEE. V dropped 5 bases and J dropped 3; count of bases not matched to a gene: 4. CDR3 length equals 13 residues. The CDR3 DNA reads as TGTGCCAGCAGAAAGGACAGGGACTACGAGCAGTACTTC. Its protein product is CASRKDRDYEQYF. Based on the CDR3 plus reference TRBV5-6 and TRBJ2-7, the full variable domain is DAGVTQSPTHLIKTRGQQVTLRCSPKSGHDTVSWYQQALGQGPQFIFQYYEEEERQRGNFPDRFSGHQFPNYSSELNVNALLLGDSALYLCASRKDRDYEQYFGPGTRLTVT.

The chain has TRBV30 and TRBJ2-7, with TRBD1 identical over 10 bases. V was pared by 5 bases and J by 0 bases, with 4 bases of the junction left unmatched. The germline V gene has CDR1 GTSNPN and CDR2 SVGIG (reference sequence). The CDR3 has 14 residues. The CDR3 coding sequence is TGTGCCTGGGAAGGGACAGGGGTCTCCTACGAGCAGTACTTC. Protein: CAWEGTGVSYEQYF.

The chain links TRBV27 to TRBJ2-6, with D perhaps being TRBD1 or TRBD2 (6 bases each). Germline CDR1 is MNHEY and CDR2 is SMNVEV (reference sequence). The V end was cut by 6 bases, the J end by 2 bases, with 11 bases between. This CDR3 has 15 amino acids. CDR3 loop: CASRPGAAGANVLTF. CDR3 nucleotide sequence: TGTGCCAGCAGACCGGGGGCGGCTGGGGCCAACGTCCTGACTTTC.

V and J are TRBV7-9 and TRBJ1-1; possibly TRBD1 for D (6 bases). There are 13 residues in the CDR3. The germline gives CDR1 SEHNR, CDR2 FQNEAQ (reference sequence). V was shortened by 1 base and J by 8 bases, with 11 bases between the two germline ends. CDR3 loop: CASSLGGAEEAFF. Here the CDR3 DNA reads TGTGCCAGCAGCTTAGGGGGGGCGGAAGAAGCTTTCTTT.

The genes are TRBV29-1 and TRBJ2-3; maybe TRBD1 (6 bases). This CDR3 region has 13 residues. CDR1 SQVTM and CDR2 ANQGSEA come from the germline V gene. V lost 7 bases, J lost 8 bases, and 19 bases lay in between. As DNA, the CDR3 is TGCAGCGGCCGGGACGGCCAAGGGGGTACGCAGTATTTT. Amino acid sequence: CSGRDGQGGTQYF.

The chain couples TRBV12-3 or TRBV12-4 to TRBJ1-1, with D hard to call. Trimming shortened V by 3 bases and J by 1 base, and 9 bases separated the two germline ends. The CDR3 sequence is 14 residues long. CDR3 nucleotide sequence: TGTGCCAGCAGTTTCGGGCGGAGGAACACTGAAGCTTTCTTT. Its translation is CASSFGRRNTEAFF.

The chain has TRBV5-4 and TRBJ1-1, with 7 bases matching TRBD1. CDR3 length equals 12 residues. The germline CDR1 and CDR2 sequences are SGHNT and YYREEE (reference sequence). The ends lost 10 bases at V and 5 bases at J; junction bases unmatched: 8. This CDR3 reads CASNQGGTEAFF. CDR3 nucleotide sequence: TGTGCCTCGAACCAGGGGGGTACTGAAGCTTTCTTT.

The chain combines TRBV30 with TRBJ1-1; a weak D match, TRBD1 (5 bases). CDR3 length equals 14 residues. Germline assignment: CDR1 GTSNPN and CDR2 SVGIG (reference sequence). V dropped 2 bases and J dropped 6 bases, with 16 bases sitting between them. The CDR3 DNA is TGTGCCTGGAGTCCCCGAGGGGAAAAAGCTGAAGCTTTCTTT. Its translation is CAWSPRGEKAEAFF.

The gene calls are TRBV23-1 and TRBJ2-5, with TRBD2 matching over 7 bases. TRBV23-1 is an ORF, and what it does is uncertain. V was clipped by 2 bases and J by 7 bases; unmatched bases: 10. The CDR3 is 15 residues long. The CDR3 protein is CASSQEGRARGTQYF. CDR3 DNA: TGCGCCAGCAGTCAAGAAGGGAGGGCGCGGGGGACCCAGTACTTC.

The rearrangement joins TRBV21-1 to TRBJ1-2. TRBV21-1 is recorded as a pseudogene. CDR3 length: 15 residues. The chain's CDR3 is CASSKLTVENYGYTF. The CDR3, as DNA: TGTGCCAGCAGCAAACTGACGGTGGAAAACTATGGCTACACCTTC.

The rearrangement uses TRBV13 and TRBJ2-3; unclear D gene. Germline V gene lookup returns CDR1 PRHDT and CDR2 FYEKMQ (reference sequence). Trimming removed 2 bases at V and 4 bases at J, with 16 bases between. The CDR3 contains 16 residues. CDR3 residues: CASSLSRRRTADTQYF. CDR3 bases: TGTGCCAGCAGCTTATCCCGCAGACGCACGGCAGATACGCAGTATTTT.

The chain recombines TRBV9 with TRBJ2-7; 7 positions agree with TRBD2. This CDR3 spans 18 amino acids. V was pared by 4 bases and J by 4 bases, with 20 bases of the junction left unmatched. Germline V gene lookup returns CDR1 SGDLS and CDR2 YYNGEE. The CDR3 loop is CASSTPSNGRETDYEQYF. The CDR3 DNA reads TGTGCCAGCAGCACTCCTTCAAATGGGCGGGAGACCGATTACGAGCAGTACTTC.

V is TRBV28 and J is TRBJ2-7; a weak D match, TRBD2 (5 bases). The germline V gene encodes CDR1 MDHEN and CDR2 SYDVKM. The V and J ends lost 3 bases and 2 bases respectively, with 8 bases between them. The CDR3 runs to 13 residues. The CDR3 nucleotides read TGTGCCAGCAGTTTCGGAGGTACCTACGAGCAGTACTTC. This encodes CASSFGGTYEQYF.

This clonotype was found once. V is TRBV6-6 and J is TRBJ1-5; TRBD1 matches at 10 bases. With V trimmed by 6 bases and J by 6 bases, 8 bases remained unmatched. Germline V gives CDR1 MNHNY, CDR2 SVGAGI (reference sequence). This CDR3 comprises 15 residues. The DNA of the CDR3 is TGTGCCAGCAGGGGGACAGGGGCGGGTGGTCAGCCCCAGCATTTT. Amino acid sequence: CASRGTGAGGQPQHF.

The rearrangement uses TRBV24-1 and TRBJ2-1; 7 bases fit TRBD2. The V gene's germline CDR1 is KGHDR and CDR2 SFDVKD. The CDR3 covers 16 residues. Losses at the gene ends were 5 bases for V and 0 bases for J; bases not matched to a gene: 6. The CDR3 spells CATSASSGSSYNEQFF. CDR3 in DNA: TGTGCCACCAGTGCTTCTAGCGGCAGCTCCTACAATGAGCAGTTCTTC.

This chain uses TRBV7-9 with TRBJ1-2; the D gene is possibly TRBD1 (5 bases). Trimming took 1 base from V and 5 from J, leaving 17 bases between them. Germline V gives CDR1 SEHNR, CDR2 FQNEAQ (reference sequence). The CDR3 is 16 amino acids. The CDR3 is CASSLDATGVRYGYTF. Written as DNA, the CDR3 is TGTGCCAGCAGCTTAGACGCAACAGGAGTACGATATGGCTACACCTTC. Full variable domain (outside the CDR3, taken from reference TRBV7-9 and TRBJ1-2): DTGVSQNPRHKITKRGQNVTFRCDPISEHNRLYWYRQTLGQGPEFLTYFQNEAQLEKSRLLSDRFSAERPKGSFSTLEIQRTEQGDSAMYLCASSLDATGVRYGYTFGSGTRLTVV.

The V and J genes are TRBV20-1 and TRBJ2-2; D unresolved. Trimming stripped 4 bases from V and 0 bases from J, with 12 bases between. This CDR3 is built from 15 residues. Germline V CDR1 and CDR2: DFQATT, SNEGSKA (reference sequence). Written as DNA, the CDR3 is TGCAGTGCTACCAATGGAAACTCGAACACCGGGGAGCTGTTTTTT. It translates to CSATNGNSNTGELFF.

The chain combines TRBV28 with TRBJ1-2; no definite D call. CDR3 length equals 11 residues. Germline loops: CDR1 MDHEN, CDR2 SYDVKM. V shed 5 bases and J shed 8 bases, with 9 bases lying between them. The DNA of the CDR3 is TGTGCCAGCAGTACCGACTCAGGCTACACCTTC. Translated, it gives CASSTDSGYTF.

This rearrangement joins TRBV7-2 to TRBJ1-2, with 10 bases aligning to TRBD1. The CDR3 sequence is 13 residues long. Germline CDR1 SGHTA, CDR2 FQGNSA. The V gene end was trimmed by 4 bases and the J gene end by 10 bases; junction bases not matched to a gene: 6. CDR3: CASSYGTGEDYTF. CDR3 DNA sequence: TGTGCCAGCAGCTATGGGACAGGGGAAGACTACACCTTC.

V gene TRBV9 combines with J gene TRBJ2-2; TRBD2 aligns across 7 bases. V trimming: 0 bases; J trimming: 0 bases; junction bases outside the gene matches: 5. The V gene's germline CDR1 is SGDLS and CDR2 YYNGEE. The CDR3 runs 17 residues. This CDR3 reads CASSVGPAGSNTGELFF. Written as DNA, the CDR3 is TGTGCCAGCAGCGTAGGTCCAGCGGGGTCGAACACCGGGGAGCTGTTTTTT.

V usage is TRBV4-3 and J usage is TRBJ1-1, with D possibly being TRBD1 (5 bases). CDR1 is LGHNA and CDR2 is YSLEER in the germline V gene. Trimming took off 0 bases at V and 3 bases at J, with 14 bases between the two ends. The CDR3 consists of 16 residues. CDR3 nucleotides: TGCGCCAGCAGCCAAGATACGGGGGAAGGCGACACTGAAGCTTTCTTT. This sequence encodes CASSQDTGEGDTEAFF.

This clonotype was seen a handful of times. The rearrangement links TRBV9 to TRBJ2-7, with 9 bases matching TRBD2. CDR1 SGDLS and CDR2 YYNGEE come from the germline V gene. Unmatched junction bases numbered 13, after V lost 4 bases and J lost 5 bases. This CDR3 is built from 16 residues. The CDR3 protein is CASSPQAGGVPDEQYF. The CDR3 nucleotides read TGTGCCAGCAGCCCTCAAGCGGGGGGTGTACCTGACGAGCAGTACTTC. The entire variable domain, with the rest obtained from reference TRBV9 and TRBJ2-7, is as follows: DSGVTQTPKHLITATGQRVTLRCSPRSGDLSVYWYQQSLDQGLQFLIQYYNGEERAKGNILERFSAQQFPDLHSELNLSSLELGDSALYFCASSPQAGGVPDEQYFGPGTRLTVT.

The CDR3 DNA reads TGTGCCAGTAGTATTGGGGGGCCCACTGAAGCTTTCTTT. Its protein product is CASSIGGPTEAFF. The rearrangement joins TRBV19 to TRBJ1-1; the D gene is possibly TRBD1 (6 bases). This CDR3 has 13 amino acids. Germline V lookup: CDR1 LNHDA, CDR2 SQIVND (reference sequence). The V gene lost 3 bases and the J gene lost 4 bases, with 9 bases spanning the gap. The whole variable domain, filled in from reference TRBV19 and TRBJ1-1, reads DGGITQSPKYLFRKEGQNVTLSCEQNLNHDAMYWYRQDPGQGLRLIYYSQIVNDFQKGDIAEGYSVSREKKESFPLTVTSAQKNPTAFYLCASSIGGPTEAFFGQGTRLTVV.